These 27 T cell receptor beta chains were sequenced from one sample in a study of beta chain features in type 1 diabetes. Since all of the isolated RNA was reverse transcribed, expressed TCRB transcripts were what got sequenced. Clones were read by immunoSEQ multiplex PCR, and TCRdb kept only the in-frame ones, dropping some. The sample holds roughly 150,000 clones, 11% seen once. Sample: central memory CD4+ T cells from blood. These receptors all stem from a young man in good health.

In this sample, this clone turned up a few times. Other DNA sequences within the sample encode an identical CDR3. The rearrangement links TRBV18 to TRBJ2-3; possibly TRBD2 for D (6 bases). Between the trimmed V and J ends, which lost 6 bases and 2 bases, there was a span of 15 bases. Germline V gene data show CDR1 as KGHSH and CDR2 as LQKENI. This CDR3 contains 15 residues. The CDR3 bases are TGTGCCAGCTCCACGTCAGGAGGGTCCACAGATACGCAGTATTTT. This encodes CASSTSGGSTDTQYF.

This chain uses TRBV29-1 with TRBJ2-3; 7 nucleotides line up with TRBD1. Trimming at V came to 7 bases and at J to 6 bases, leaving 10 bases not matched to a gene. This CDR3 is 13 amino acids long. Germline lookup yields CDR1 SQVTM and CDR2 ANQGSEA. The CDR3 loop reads CSGVAQGVDTQYF. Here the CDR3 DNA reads TGCAGCGGTGTGGCTCAGGGGGTGGATACGCAGTATTTT.

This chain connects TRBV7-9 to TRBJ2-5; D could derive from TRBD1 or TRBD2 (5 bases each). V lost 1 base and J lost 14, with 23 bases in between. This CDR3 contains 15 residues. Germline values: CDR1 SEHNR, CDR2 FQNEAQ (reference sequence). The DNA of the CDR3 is TGTGCCAGCAGCTTAGAGGCTTGGGTTTCGGGACCTTTCTACTTC. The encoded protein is CASSLEAWVSGPFYF. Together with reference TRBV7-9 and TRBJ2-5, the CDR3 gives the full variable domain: DTGVSQNPRHKITKRGQNVTFRCDPISEHNRLYWYRQTLGQGPEFLTYFQNEAQLEKSRLLSDRFSAERPKGSFSTLEIQRTEQGDSAMYLCASSLEAWVSGPFYFGPGTRLLVL.

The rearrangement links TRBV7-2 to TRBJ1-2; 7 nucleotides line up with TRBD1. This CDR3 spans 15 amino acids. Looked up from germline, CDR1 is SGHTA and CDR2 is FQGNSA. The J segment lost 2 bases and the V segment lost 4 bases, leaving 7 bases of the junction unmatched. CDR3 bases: TGTGCCAGCAGCTCATACCAGGGGGTGAACTATGGCTACACCTTC. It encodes CASSSYQGVNYGYTF.

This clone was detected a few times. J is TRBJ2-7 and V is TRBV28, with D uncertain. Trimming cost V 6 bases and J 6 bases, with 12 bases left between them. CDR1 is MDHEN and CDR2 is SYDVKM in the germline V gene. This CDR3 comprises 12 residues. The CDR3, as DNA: TGTGCCAGCAGCCGGAATACTGCCGAGCAGTACTTC. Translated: CASSRNTAEQYF.

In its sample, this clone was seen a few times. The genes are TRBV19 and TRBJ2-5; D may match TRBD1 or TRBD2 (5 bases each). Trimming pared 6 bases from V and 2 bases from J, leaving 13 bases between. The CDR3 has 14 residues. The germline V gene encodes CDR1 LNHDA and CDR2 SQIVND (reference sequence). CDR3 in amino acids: CASRNRDGQETQYF. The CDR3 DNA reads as TGTGCCAGTAGAAACCGGGACGGACAAGAGACCCAGTACTTC.

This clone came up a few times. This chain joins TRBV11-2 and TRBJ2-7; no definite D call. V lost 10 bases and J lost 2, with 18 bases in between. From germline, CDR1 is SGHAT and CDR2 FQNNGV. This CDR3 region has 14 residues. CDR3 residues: CATLSQAGAYEQYF. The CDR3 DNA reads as TGTGCCACCCTATCCCAGGCTGGAGCCTACGAGCAGTACTTC.

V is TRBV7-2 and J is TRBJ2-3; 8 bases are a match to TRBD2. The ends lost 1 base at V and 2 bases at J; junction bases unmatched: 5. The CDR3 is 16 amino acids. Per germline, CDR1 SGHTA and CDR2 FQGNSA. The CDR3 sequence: CASSLGGAGATDTQYF. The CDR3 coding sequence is TGTGCCAGCAGCTTAGGAGGAGCGGGGGCCACAGATACGCAGTATTTT.

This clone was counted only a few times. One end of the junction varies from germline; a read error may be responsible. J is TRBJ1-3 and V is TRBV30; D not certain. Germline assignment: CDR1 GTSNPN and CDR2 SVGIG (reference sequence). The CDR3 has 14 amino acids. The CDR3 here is CAWSGGSPGNTIYF. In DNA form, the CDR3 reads TGTGCCTGGAGTGGCGGGAGCCCTGGGAACACCATATATTTT.

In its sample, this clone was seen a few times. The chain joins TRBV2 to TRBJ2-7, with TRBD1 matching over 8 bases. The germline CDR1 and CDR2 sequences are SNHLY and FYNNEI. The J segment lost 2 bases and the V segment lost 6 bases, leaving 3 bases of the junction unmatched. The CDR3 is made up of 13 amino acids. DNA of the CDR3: TGTGCCAGCAGAGCGGACAGGGCCTACGAGCAGTACTTC. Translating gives CASRADRAYEQYF. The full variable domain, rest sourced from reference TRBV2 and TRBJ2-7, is EPEVTQTPSHQVTQMGQEVILRCVPISNHLYFYWYRQILGQKVEFLVSFYNNEISEKSEIFDDQFSVERPDGSNFTLKIRSTKLEDSAMYFCASRADRAYEQYFGPGTRLTVT.

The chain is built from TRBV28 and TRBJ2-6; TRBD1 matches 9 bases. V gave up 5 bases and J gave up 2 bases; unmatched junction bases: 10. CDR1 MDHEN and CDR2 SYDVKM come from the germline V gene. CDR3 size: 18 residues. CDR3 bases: TGTGCCAGCAGTCACAGGGGGCAAAGGGCTGCTGGGGCCAACGTCCTGACTTTC. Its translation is CASSHRGQRAAGANVLTF.

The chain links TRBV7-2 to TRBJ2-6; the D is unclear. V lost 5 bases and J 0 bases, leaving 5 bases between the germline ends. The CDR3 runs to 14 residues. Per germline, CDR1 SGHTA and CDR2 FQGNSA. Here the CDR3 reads CASSISSGANVLTF. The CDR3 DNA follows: TGTGCCAGCAGCATTAGCTCTGGGGCCAACGTCCTGACTTTC.

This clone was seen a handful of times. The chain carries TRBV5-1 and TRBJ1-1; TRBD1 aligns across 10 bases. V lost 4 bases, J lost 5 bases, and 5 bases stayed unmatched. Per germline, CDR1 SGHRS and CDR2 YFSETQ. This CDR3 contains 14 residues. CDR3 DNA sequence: TGCGCCAGCAGCCGGGACAGGGGAGGGACTGAAGCTTTCTTT. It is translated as CASSRDRGGTEAFF.

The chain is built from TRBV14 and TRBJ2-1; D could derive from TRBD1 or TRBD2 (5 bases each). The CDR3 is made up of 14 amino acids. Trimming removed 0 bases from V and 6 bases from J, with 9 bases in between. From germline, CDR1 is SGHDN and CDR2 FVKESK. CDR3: CASSQDQRGNEQFF. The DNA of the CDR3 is TGTGCCAGCAGCCAAGATCAGAGGGGCAATGAGCAGTTCTTC.

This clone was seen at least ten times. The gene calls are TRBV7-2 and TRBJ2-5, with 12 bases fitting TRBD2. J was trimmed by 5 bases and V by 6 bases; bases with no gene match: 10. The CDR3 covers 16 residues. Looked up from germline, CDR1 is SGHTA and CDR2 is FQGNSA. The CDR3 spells CASSSTSGSPWETQYF. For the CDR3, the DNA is TGTGCCAGCAGTTCGACTAGCGGGAGTCCGTGGGAGACCCAGTACTTC.

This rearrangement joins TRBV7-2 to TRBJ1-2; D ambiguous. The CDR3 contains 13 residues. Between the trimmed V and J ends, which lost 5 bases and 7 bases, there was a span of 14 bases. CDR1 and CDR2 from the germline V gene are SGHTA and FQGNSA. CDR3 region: CASSPQGRRGYTF. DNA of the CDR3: TGTGCCAGCAGCCCCCAAGGGCGTCGTGGCTACACCTTC. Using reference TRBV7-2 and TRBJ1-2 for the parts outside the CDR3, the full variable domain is GAGVSQSPSNKVTEKGKDVELRCDPISGHTALYWYRQSLGQGLEFLIYFQGNSAPDKSGLPSDRFSAERTGGSVSTLTIQRTQQEDSAVYLCASSPQGRRGYTFGSGTRLTVV.

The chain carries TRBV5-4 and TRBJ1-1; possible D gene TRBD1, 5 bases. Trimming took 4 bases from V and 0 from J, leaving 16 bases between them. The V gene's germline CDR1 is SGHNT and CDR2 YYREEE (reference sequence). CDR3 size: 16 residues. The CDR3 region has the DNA TGTGCCAGCAGCCCCGGGATTGGGGGGATGAACACTGAAGCTTTCTTT. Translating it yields CASSPGIGGMNTEAFF. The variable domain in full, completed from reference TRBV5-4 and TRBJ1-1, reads ETGVTQSPTHLIKTRGQQVTLRCSSQSGHNTVSWYQQALGQGPQFIFQYYREEENGRGNFPPRFSGLQFPNYSSELNVNALELDDSALYLCASSPGIGGMNTEAFFGQGTRLTVV.

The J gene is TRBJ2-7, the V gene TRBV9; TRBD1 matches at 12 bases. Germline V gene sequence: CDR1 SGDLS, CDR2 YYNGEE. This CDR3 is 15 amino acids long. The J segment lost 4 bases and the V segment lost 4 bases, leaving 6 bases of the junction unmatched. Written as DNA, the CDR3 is TGTGCCAGCAGCCCCCGGGACAGGGGGCCTTACGAGCAGTACTTC. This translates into CASSPRDRGPYEQYF.

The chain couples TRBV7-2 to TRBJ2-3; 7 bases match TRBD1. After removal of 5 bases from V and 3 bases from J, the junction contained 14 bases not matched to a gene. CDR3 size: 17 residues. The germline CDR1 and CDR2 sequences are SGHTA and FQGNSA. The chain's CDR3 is CASSRNLKGAWTDTQYF. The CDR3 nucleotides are TGTGCCAGCAGCAGAAATTTGAAGGGGGCATGGACAGATACGCAGTATTTT.

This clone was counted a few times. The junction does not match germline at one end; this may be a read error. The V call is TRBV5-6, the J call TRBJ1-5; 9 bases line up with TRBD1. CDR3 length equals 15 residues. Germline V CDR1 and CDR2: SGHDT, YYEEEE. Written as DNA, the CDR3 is TGTGCCAGCAGCTTACGCGGGACAGGGAATCCGCCCCAGCATTTT. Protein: CASSLRGTGNPPQHF.

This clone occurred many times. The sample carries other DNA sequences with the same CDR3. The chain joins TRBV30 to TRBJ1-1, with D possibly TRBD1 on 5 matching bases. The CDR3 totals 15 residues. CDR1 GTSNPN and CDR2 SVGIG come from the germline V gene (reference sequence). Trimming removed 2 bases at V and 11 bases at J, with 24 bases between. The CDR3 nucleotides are TGTGCCTGGAGTAGGATCGCAAGTGGGGCAGGGAAGGCTTTCTTT. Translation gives CAWSRIASGAGKAFF.

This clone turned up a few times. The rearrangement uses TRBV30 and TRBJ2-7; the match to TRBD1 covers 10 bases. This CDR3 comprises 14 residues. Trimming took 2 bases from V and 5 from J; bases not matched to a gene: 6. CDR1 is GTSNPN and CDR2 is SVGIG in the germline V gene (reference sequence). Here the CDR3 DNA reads TGTGCCTGGAGTCCGACAGGGGGCGGCGACGAGCAGTACTTC. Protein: CAWSPTGGGDEQYF.

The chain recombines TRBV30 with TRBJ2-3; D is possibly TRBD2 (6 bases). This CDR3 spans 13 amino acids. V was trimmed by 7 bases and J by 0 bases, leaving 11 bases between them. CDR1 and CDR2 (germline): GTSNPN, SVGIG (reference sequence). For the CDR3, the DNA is TGTGCCTCGGGGGTTCTTAGCACAGATACGCAGTATTTT. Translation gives CASGVLSTDTQYF. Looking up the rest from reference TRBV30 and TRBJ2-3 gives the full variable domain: SQTIHQWPATLVQPVGSPLSLECTVEGTSNPNLYWYRQAAGRGLQLLFYSVGIGQISSEVPQNLSASRPQDRQFILSSKKLLLSDSGFYLCASGVLSTDTQYFGPGTRLTVL.

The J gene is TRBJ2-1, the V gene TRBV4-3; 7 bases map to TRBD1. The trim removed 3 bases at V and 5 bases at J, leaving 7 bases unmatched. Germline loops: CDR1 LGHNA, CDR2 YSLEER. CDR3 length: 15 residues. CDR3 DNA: TGCGCCAGCAGCCAGGCAGGGGGAGATAACAATGAGCAGTTCTTC. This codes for CASSQAGGDNNEQFF.

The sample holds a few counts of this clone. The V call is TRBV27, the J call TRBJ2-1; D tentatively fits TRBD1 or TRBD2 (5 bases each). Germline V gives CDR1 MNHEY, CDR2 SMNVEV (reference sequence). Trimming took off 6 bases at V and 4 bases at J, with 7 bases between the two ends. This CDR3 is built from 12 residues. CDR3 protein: CASRGPYNEQFF. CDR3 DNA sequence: TGTGCCAGCAGGGGACCTTACAATGAGCAGTTCTTC.

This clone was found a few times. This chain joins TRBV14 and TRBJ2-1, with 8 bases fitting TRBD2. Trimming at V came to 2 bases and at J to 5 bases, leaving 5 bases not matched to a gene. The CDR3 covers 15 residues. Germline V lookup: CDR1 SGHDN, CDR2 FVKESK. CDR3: CASSQQRGSHNEQFF. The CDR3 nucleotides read TGTGCCAGCAGCCAACAGCGGGGGAGCCACAATGAGCAGTTCTTC.

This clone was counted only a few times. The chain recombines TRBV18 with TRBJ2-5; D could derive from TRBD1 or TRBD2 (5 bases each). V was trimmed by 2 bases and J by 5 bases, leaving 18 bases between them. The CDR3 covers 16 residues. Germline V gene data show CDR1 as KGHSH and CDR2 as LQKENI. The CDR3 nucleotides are TGTGCCAGCTCACCAGGGGACCCCGCCTCGGGGGAGACCCAGTACTTC. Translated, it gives CASSPGDPASGETQYF.